The 28 T cell receptor beta chains reported below all come from one sample, sequenced in a study of radiation and T cells in renal cell carcinoma. The method was immunoSEQ multiplex PCR; TCRdb's version includes in-frame clones alone and lacks a portion of them. The sample carries 90,000 to 100,000 clones, 80% to 90% recorded once. Stated time point: blood 4 weeks post-SBRT, at nephrectomy. Regarding treatment: 15 Gy SBRT to primary tumor, nephrectomy 4 weeks later. The sample consisted of blood, taken from a patient whose treatment included radiotherapy and nephrectomy. These receptor sequences come from a man in his sixties with renal cell carcinoma.

This chain uses TRBV6-1 with TRBJ2-7, with D uncertain. CDR3 size: 15 residues. Germline lookup yields CDR1 MNHNS and CDR2 SASEGT. Trimming removed 7 bases from V and 2 bases from J, with 18 bases in between. CDR3 region: CASIALGWRPYEQYF. CDR3 coding DNA: TGTGCCAGCATTGCCCTGGGTTGGCGACCCTACGAGCAGTACTTC.

This clone has a handful of counts. The V gene is TRBV28, the J gene TRBJ1-5; 10 bases are a match to TRBD1. V was pared by 4 bases and J by 2 bases, with 11 bases of the junction left unmatched. CDR1 is MDHEN and CDR2 is SYDVKM in the germline V gene. The length of the CDR3 is 18 residues. CDR3 residues: CASSYDRGLPRGNQPQHF. The CDR3 coding sequence is TGTGCCAGCAGTTACGACAGGGGGCTGCCTAGAGGCAATCAGCCCCAGCATTTT. The whole variable domain, filled in from reference TRBV28 and TRBJ1-5, reads DVKVTQSSRYLVKRTGEKVFLECVQDMDHENMFWYRQDPGLGLRLIYFSYDVKMKEKGDIPEGYSVSREKKERFSLILESASTNQTSMYLCASSYDRGLPRGNQPQHFGDGTRLSIL.

This chain uses TRBV7-2 with TRBJ1-2; 9 bases match TRBD1. This CDR3 has 16 residues. V shed 5 bases and J 5 bases; nucleotides not matched to a gene: 12. Germline loops: CDR1 SGHTA, CDR2 FQGNSA. For the CDR3, the DNA is TGTGCCAGCAGCCAGCGACAGGGGGGGGATCAGTATGGCTACACCTTC. Translation: CASSQRQGGDQYGYTF. Combining the CDR3 with reference TRBV7-2 and TRBJ1-2 gives the whole variable domain GAGVSQSPSNKVTEKGKDVELRCDPISGHTALYWYRQSLGQGLEFLIYFQGNSAPDKSGLPSDRFSAERTGGSVSTLTIQRTQQEDSAVYLCASSQRQGGDQYGYTFGSGTRLTVV.

A few counts support this clone. The V gene is TRBV5-6, the J gene TRBJ1-5; no clear D gene. The length of the CDR3 is 12 residues. V was shortened by 0 bases and J by 6 bases, with 4 bases between the two germline ends. The germline V gene has CDR1 SGHDT and CDR2 YYEEEE. The CDR3 nucleotides are TGTGCCAGCAGCTTGGGGAGTCAGCCCCAGCATTTT. It specifies CASSLGSQPQHF. Filled out from reference TRBV5-6 and TRBJ1-5, the complete variable domain reads DAGVTQSPTHLIKTRGQQVTLRCSPKSGHDTVSWYQQALGQGPQFIFQYYEEEERQRGNFPDRFSGHQFPNYSSELNVNALLLGDSALYLCASSLGSQPQHFGDGTRLSIL.

The chain couples TRBV29-1 to TRBJ2-1; D is undetermined. Looked up from germline, CDR1 is SQVTM and CDR2 is ANQGSEA. Deletions cut 4 bases from V and 7 bases from J, with 14 bases between. This CDR3 has 13 residues. Here the CDR3 reads CSVVRPSANEQFF. Here the CDR3 DNA reads TGCAGCGTTGTTCGTCCCAGCGCGAATGAGCAGTTCTTC.

V and J are TRBV27 and TRBJ2-2; weak D call: TRBD2 (7 bases). The CDR3 contains 15 residues. Germline values: CDR1 MNHEY, CDR2 SMNVEV (reference sequence). The CDR3 DNA reads as TGTGGCTCAGGGGAGGGGCAAGCTCTCACCGGGGAGCTGTTTTTT. Amino acid sequence: CGSGEGQALTGELFF.

The chain couples TRBV27 to TRBJ2-1, with D perhaps being TRBD1 or TRBD2 (6 bases each). The V end was cut by 4 bases, the J end by 0 bases, with 13 bases between. CDR3 size: 16 residues. Per the germline V gene, CDR1 is MNHEY and CDR2 is SMNVEV (reference sequence). CDR3 residues: CASSYRAGSSYNEQFF. The DNA of the CDR3 is TGTGCCAGCAGTTACAGGGCGGGGAGCTCCTACAATGAGCAGTTCTTC.

This chain joins TRBV19 and TRBJ2-3; D remains unclear. Germline CDR1 is LNHDA and CDR2 is SQIVND (reference sequence). This CDR3 has 13 residues. Trimming pared 3 bases from V and 2 bases from J, leaving 6 bases between. CDR3: CASSIVDTDTQYF. CDR3 DNA sequence: TGTGCCAGTAGTATCGTCGACACAGATACGCAGTATTTT.

The chain links TRBV7-7 to TRBJ1-5, with unresolved D. Germline CDR1 and CDR2: SSHAT and FNYEAQ (reference sequence). There are 20 residues in the CDR3. Trimming took off 2 bases at V and 0 bases at J, with 23 bases between the two ends. The DNA of the CDR3 is TGTGCCAGCAGCTTAACCGGTGCTGGCAGACTAACTCATAGCAATCAGCCCCAGCATTTT. Translating it yields CASSLTGAGRLTHSNQPQHF. Full variable domain (remainder filled in from reference TRBV7-7 and TRBJ1-5): GAGVSQSPRYKVTKRGQDVTLRCDPISSHATLYWYQQALGQGPEFLTYFNYEAQPDKSGLPSDRFSAERPEGSISTLTIQRTEQRDSAMYRCASSLTGAGRLTHSNQPQHFGDGTRLSIL.

About this clone itself: The junction and the germline gene differ at one end; a read error may be behind it. The rearrangement links TRBV29-1 to TRBJ2-2; perhaps TRBD2 as D (5 bases). The CDR3 length is 13 residues. Per the germline V gene, CDR1 is SQVTM and CDR2 is ANQGSEA. This CDR3 reads CSADSGNAGELFF. The DNA for the CDR3 is TGCAGCGCCGACTCGGGGAACGCCGGGGAGCTGTTTTTT.

This clone appeared a single time. The rearrangement uses TRBV4-1 and TRBJ1-5; D remains ambiguous. Germline CDR1 reads MGHRA; CDR2 reads YSYEKL. The ends were cut back, 0 bases at V and 9 bases at J, with 18 bases in the middle. The CDR3 is 16 amino acids. In nucleotides, the CDR3 is TGCGCCAGCAGCCAAGATAATGGGCCCGCGGTACTGCCCCAGCATTTT. This codes for CASSQDNGPAVLPQHF.

V and J are TRBV19 and TRBJ2-2; 9 bases match TRBD2. This CDR3 is built from 18 residues. The trim removed 4 bases at V and 0 bases at J, leaving 9 bases unmatched. CDR1 and CDR2 from the germline V gene are LNHDA and SQIVND (reference sequence). The DNA of the CDR3 is TGTGCCAGTAGTACTCCGCAGACTAGCGGTCCGAACACCGGGGAGCTGTTTTTT. Translating gives CASSTPQTSGPNTGELFF.

V gene TRBV27 combines with J gene TRBJ2-7; D is possibly TRBD1 (5 bases). Germline V lookup: CDR1 MNHEY, CDR2 SMNVEV (reference sequence). The CDR3 extends over 13 amino acids. V was pared by 8 bases and J by 0 bases, with 11 bases between. CDR3 coding DNA: TGTGCCAGCGGGGCCTATAGCTCCTACGAGCAGTACTTC. It specifies CASGAYSSYEQYF.

This sequence joins TRBV5-1 and TRBJ2-7; the D gene is possibly TRBD1 (6 bases). Trimming pared 4 bases from V and 0 bases from J, leaving 14 bases between. The CDR3 runs to 15 residues. The germline V gene has CDR1 SGHRS and CDR2 YFSETQ. Here the CDR3 DNA reads TGCGCCAGCAGCCGGGACAATTCTAACTCCTACGAGCAGTACTTC. This gives the protein CASSRDNSNSYEQYF. The full variable domain, its missing parts supplied by reference TRBV5-1 and TRBJ2-7, is KAGVTQTPRYLIKTRGQQVTLSCSPISGHRSVSWYQQTPGQGLQFLFEYFSETQRNKGNFPGRFSGRQFSNSRSEMNVSTLELGDSALYLCASSRDNSNSYEQYFGPGTRLTVT.

CDR3 amino acids: CASSYWETNQPQHF. DNA of the CDR3: TGTGCCAGCAGTTACTGGGAAACCAATCAGCCCCAGCATTTT. V and J are TRBV6-5 and TRBJ1-5; D is undetermined. Germline CDR1 MNHEY, CDR2 SVGAGI. The CDR3 has 14 residues. V was cut by 1 base and J by 3 bases, with 7 bases left in between.

V gene TRBV6-5 combines with J gene TRBJ2-2; the match to TRBD2 covers 13 bases. Germline values: CDR1 MNHEY, CDR2 SVGAGI. This CDR3 spans 15 amino acids. J lost 6 bases, V lost 4 bases, and 2 bases had no gene match. DNA of the CDR3: TGTGCCAGCAGTTCCGGACTAGCGGGAGCCGGGGAGCTGTTTTTT. It encodes CASSSGLAGAGELFF.

This clone was observed a few times. The chain couples TRBV27 to TRBJ1-5, with 7 bases identical to TRBD1. CDR1 is MNHEY, CDR2 SMNVEV, per germline (reference sequence). V was clipped by 10 bases and J by 2 bases; unmatched bases: 11. The CDR3 sequence is 15 residues long. Here the CDR3 reads CATKTGIIGNQPQHF. Here the CDR3 DNA reads TGTGCCACCAAGACAGGGATCATCGGCAATCAGCCCCAGCATTTT.

V and J are TRBV10-3 and TRBJ2-5, with D maybe TRBD1 (6 bases). The V end was cut by 4 bases, the J end by 0 bases, with 9 bases between. In germline, CDR1 is ENHRY, CDR2 SYGVKD. This CDR3 has 14 amino acids. CDR3 protein: CAISGTEYQETQYF. The CDR3 DNA follows: TGTGCCATCAGTGGGACAGAGTACCAAGAGACCCAGTACTTC.

V and J are TRBV4-1 and TRBJ2-1; TRBD1 is a possible D gene (6 bases). Trimming cost V 5 bases and J 5 bases, with 19 bases left between them. Germline V CDR1 and CDR2: MGHRA, YSYEKL. This CDR3 is 16 amino acids long. For the CDR3, the DNA is TGCGCCAGCAGCACCGGACAGTTGACTCCCGACAATGAGCAGTTCTTC. Protein: CASSTGQLTPDNEQFF.

The rearrangement links TRBV12-5 to TRBJ2-7; no clear D gene. Germline values: CDR1 LGHNT, CDR2 FRNRAP. V gave up 0 bases and J gave up 0 bases, with 6 bases separating them. The CDR3 runs to 14 residues. The CDR3 loop is CASGLVCRSYEQYF. The CDR3 DNA sequence: TGTGCTAGTGGTTTGGTCTGCCGCTCCTACGAGCAGTACTTC.

The chain couples TRBV5-1 to TRBJ2-5, with D unresolved. The germline V gene has CDR1 SGHRS and CDR2 YFSETQ. V shed 0 bases and J shed 1 base, with 7 bases lying between them. This CDR3 is built from 14 residues. Here the CDR3 reads CASSLDTSQETQYF. Here the CDR3 DNA reads TGCGCCAGCAGCTTGGACACAAGCCAAGAGACCCAGTACTTC. The full variable domain, in which reference TRBV5-1 and TRBJ2-5 provide the parts outside the CDR3, is KAGVTQTPRYLIKTRGQQVTLSCSPISGHRSVSWYQQTPGQGLQFLFEYFSETQRNKGNFPGRFSGRQFSNSRSEMNVSTLELGDSALYLCASSLDTSQETQYFGPGTRLLVL.

The chain employs TRBV6-6 and TRBJ2-1; 7 bases map to TRBD1. In germline, CDR1 is MNHNY, CDR2 SVGAGI (reference sequence). This CDR3 comprises 16 residues. The ends lost 5 bases at V and 2 bases at J; junction bases unmatched: 9. CDR3 DNA sequence: TGTGCCAGCAGTCTCCAGGGGGAAGGCACCTACAATGAGCAGTTCTTC. It specifies CASSLQGEGTYNEQFF.

This sequence joins TRBV7-2 and TRBJ1-2, with D possibly TRBD1 on 5 matching bases. V dropped 4 bases and J dropped 8 bases, with 26 bases sitting between them. The germline CDR1 and CDR2 sequences are SGHTA and FQGNSA. The CDR3 is 17 residues long. The CDR3 reads CASSSGLRQGKAGGYTF. The CDR3 DNA reads TGTGCCAGCAGCTCAGGCCTTCGGCAGGGTAAAGCTGGGGGCTACACCTTC. The full variable domain, in which reference TRBV7-2 and TRBJ1-2 provide the parts outside the CDR3, is GAGVSQSPSNKVTEKGKDVELRCDPISGHTALYWYRQSLGQGLEFLIYFQGNSAPDKSGLPSDRFSAERTGGSVSTLTIQRTQQEDSAVYLCASSSGLRQGKAGGYTFGSGTRLTVV.

The chain couples TRBV7-3 to TRBJ2-7, with 10 bases matching TRBD2. Trimming removed 0 bases from V and 0 bases from J; junction bases left unmatched: 2. Germline loops: CDR1 SGHTA, CDR2 FQGTGA. This CDR3 has 16 residues. This CDR3 reads CASSLTASGSSYEQYF. The CDR3 DNA reads as TGTGCCAGCAGCTTAACGGCTAGCGGGAGCTCCTACGAGCAGTACTTC.

This chain links TRBV5-1 with TRBJ2-5; possible D gene TRBD1, 6 bases. Germline loops: CDR1 SGHRS, CDR2 YFSETQ. CDR3 length: 15 residues. V lost 2 bases and J 2 bases, leaving 13 bases between the germline ends. The CDR3 loop is CASSLDTGNQETQYF. CDR3 in DNA: TGCGCCAGCAGCTTAGACACAGGGAATCAAGAGACCCAGTACTTC. The variable domain in full, with the rest retrieved from reference TRBV5-1 and TRBJ2-5, is KAGVTQTPRYLIKTRGQQVTLSCSPISGHRSVSWYQQTPGQGLQFLFEYFSETQRNKGNFPGRFSGRQFSNSRSEMNVSTLELGDSALYLCASSLDTGNQETQYFGPGTRLLVL.

The rearrangement uses TRBV30 and TRBJ2-5; D remains unclear. The DNA matches TRBJ2-7 better at its end, which makes the J call doubtful. The CDR3 has 12 amino acids. CDR1 and CDR2 (germline): GTSNPN, SVGIG (reference sequence). As DNA, the CDR3 is TGTGCCTGGAGTGTACTGGGGTACGAGCAGTACTTC. Translated: CAWSVLGYEQYF.

The V call is TRBV28, the J call TRBJ2-1, with 7 bases identical to TRBD1. From germline, CDR1 is MDHEN and CDR2 SYDVKM. After removal of 1 base from V and 7 bases from J, the junction contained 7 bases not matched to a gene. The CDR3 loop spans 15 amino acids. The chain's CDR3 is CASSLFRGRMNEQFF. CDR3 nucleotide sequence: TGTGCCAGCAGTTTATTTAGGGGGCGCATGAATGAGCAGTTCTTC.

This clone was seen a single time. The gene calls are TRBV27 and TRBJ2-7; maybe TRBD2 (5 bases). CDR1 is MNHEY, CDR2 SMNVEV, per germline (reference sequence). V was clipped by 8 bases and J by 3 bases, with 14 bases between them. This CDR3 region has 13 residues. CDR3 nucleotides: TGTGCCAGCTCTTGGGCCGGGGACTACGAGCAGTACTTC. This codes for CASSWAGDYEQYF.